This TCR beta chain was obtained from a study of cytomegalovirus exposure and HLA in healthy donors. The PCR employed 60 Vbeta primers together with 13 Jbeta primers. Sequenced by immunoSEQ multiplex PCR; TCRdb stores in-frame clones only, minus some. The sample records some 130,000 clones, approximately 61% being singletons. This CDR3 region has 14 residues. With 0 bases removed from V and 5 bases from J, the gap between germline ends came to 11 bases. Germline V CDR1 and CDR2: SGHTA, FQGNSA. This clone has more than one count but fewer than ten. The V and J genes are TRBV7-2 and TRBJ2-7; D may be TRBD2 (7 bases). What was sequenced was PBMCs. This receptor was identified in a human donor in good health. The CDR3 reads CASSLAGGLNEQYF. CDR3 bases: TGTGCCAGCAGCTTAGCGGGGGGGCTCAACGAGCAGTACTTC.